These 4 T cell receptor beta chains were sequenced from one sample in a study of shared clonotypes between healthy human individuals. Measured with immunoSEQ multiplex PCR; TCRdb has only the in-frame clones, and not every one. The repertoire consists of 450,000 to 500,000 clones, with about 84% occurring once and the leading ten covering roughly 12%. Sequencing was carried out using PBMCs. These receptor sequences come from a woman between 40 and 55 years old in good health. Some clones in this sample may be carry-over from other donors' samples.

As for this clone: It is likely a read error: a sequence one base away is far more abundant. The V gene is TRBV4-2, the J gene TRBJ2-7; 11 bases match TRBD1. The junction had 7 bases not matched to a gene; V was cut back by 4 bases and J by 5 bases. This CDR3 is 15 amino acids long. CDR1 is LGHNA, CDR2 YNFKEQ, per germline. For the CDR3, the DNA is TGTGCCAGCAGCCCCCGGACAGGGGGCCCAGACGAGCAGTACTTC. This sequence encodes CASSPRTGGPDEQYF.

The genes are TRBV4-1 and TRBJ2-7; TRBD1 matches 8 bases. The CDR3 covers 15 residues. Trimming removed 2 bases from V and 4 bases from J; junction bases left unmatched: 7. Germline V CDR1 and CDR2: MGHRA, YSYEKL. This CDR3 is CASSQLADRAYEQYF. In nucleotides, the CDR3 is TGCGCCAGCAGCCAATTAGCGGACAGGGCATACGAGCAGTACTTC.

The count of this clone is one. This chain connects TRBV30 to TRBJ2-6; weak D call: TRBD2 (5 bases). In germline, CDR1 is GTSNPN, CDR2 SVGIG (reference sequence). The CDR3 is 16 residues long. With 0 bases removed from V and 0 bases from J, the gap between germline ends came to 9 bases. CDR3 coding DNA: TGTGCCTGGAGTGTATTACGGGGCTCTGGGGCCAACGTCCTGACTTTC. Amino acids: CAWSVLRGSGANVLTF.

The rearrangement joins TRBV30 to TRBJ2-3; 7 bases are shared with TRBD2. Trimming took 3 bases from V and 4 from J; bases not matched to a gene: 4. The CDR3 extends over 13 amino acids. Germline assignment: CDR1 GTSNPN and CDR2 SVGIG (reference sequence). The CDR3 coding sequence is TGTGCCTGGAGCTATGCGGGAGCAGATACGCAGTATTTT. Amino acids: CAWSYAGADTQYF.